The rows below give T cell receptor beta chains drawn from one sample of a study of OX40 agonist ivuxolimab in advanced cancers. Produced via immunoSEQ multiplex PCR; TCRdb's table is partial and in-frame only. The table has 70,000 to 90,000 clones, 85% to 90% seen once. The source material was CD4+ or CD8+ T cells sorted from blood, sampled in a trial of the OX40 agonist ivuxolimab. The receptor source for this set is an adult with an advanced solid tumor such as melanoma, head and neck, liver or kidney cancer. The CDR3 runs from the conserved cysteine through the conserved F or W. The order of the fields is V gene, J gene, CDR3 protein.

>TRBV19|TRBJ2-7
CASRKPGQGSYEQYF
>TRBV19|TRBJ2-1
CASKRWERINEQFF
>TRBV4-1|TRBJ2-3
CASSQRLAGVRLRDTQYF
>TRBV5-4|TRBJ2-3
CASSNRGADTQYF
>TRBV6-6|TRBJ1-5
CASSFTGSDQPQHF
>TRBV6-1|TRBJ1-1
CASNLPRGGLGAFF
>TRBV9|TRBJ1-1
CASSPTGSSTEAFF
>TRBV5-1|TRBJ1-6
CASSGGRGDDSPLHF
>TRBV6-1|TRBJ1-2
CASSKPTGWAKGYTF
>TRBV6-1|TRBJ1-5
CASEAGGSNQPQHF
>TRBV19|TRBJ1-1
CASSPRQNTEAFF
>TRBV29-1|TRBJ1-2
CSVEDIGTGANYGYTF
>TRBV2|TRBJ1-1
CASTPGAEAFF
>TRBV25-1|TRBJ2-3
CASSPTIGQGTDTQYF
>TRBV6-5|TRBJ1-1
CASSRFTEAFF
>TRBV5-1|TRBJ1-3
CASSLGASGNTIYF
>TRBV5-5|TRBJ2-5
CASSFRTGEETQYF
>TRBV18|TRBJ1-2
CASSPTGSVHGYTF
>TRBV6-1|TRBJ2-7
CASSGTPYEQYF
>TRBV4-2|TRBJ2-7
CASSQVGQGMTYEQYF
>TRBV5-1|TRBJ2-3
CASSLDSWTQYF
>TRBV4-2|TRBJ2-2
CASSQGDANTGELFF
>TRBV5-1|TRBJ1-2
CASSFPGAIVNYGYTF
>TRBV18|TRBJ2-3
CASSPGYGAADTQYF
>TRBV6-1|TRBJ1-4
CASSEDRVNEKLFF
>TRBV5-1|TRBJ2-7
CASSSHLGPTIYEQYF
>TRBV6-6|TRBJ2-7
CASSPPQGAYEQYF
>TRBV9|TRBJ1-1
CASSKIPRVPTEAFF
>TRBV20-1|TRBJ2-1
CSASRSNEQFF
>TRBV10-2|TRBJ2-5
CASGASGFSETQYF
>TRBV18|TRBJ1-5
CASSPGQARNQPQHF
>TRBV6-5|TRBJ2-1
CASSSTGTGGNEQFF
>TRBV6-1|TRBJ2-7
CASSEVWVGTYEQYF
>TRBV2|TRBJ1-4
CASSESAFGDEKLFF
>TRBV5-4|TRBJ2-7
CASSQDGSGGTAEQYF
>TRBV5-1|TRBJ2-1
CASKGVRDYNEQFF
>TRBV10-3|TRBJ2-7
CAISPGLAYEQYF
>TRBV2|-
CASRQTPYEQYF
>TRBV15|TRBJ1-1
CATSRSGSGAEAFF
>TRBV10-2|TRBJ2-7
CASKGTGSYEQYF
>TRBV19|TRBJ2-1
CASSTQTGSFGSYNEQFF
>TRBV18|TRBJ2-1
CASSPDIYNEQFF
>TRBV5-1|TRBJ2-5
CASSFSSYQETQYF
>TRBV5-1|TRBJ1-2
CASSLGLGFNYGYTF
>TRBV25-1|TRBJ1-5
CASSDGQPNQPQHF